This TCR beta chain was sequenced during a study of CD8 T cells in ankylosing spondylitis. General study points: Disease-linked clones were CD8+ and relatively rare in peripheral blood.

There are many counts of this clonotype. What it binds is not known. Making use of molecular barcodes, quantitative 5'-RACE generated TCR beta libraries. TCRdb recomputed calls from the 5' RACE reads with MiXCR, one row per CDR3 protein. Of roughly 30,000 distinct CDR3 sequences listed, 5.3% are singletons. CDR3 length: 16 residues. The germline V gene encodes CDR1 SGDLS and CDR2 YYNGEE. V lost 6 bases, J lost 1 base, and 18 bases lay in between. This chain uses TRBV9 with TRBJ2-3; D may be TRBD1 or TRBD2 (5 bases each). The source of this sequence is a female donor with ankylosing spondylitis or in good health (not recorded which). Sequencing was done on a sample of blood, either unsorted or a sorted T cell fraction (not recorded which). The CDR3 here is CASTRGTQPRTDTQYF. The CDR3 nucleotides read TGTGCCAGCACCCGAGGGACCCAGCCTCGCACAGATACGCAGTATTTT.